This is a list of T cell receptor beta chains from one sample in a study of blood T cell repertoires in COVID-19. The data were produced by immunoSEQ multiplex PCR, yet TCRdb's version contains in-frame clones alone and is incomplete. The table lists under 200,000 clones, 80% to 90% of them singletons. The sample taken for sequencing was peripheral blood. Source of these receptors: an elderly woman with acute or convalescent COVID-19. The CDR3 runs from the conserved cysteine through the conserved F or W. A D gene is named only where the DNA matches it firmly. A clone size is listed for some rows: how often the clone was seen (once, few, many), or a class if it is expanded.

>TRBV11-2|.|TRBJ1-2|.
CASSFITPYGYTF
TGTGCCAGCAGCTTTATAACACCCTATGGCTACACCTTC
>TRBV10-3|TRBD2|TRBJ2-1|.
CAIPSGRASNEQFF
TGTGCCATACCGAGCGGGAGGGCCTCAAATGAGCAGTTCTTC
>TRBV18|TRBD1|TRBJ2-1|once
CASSVRDRGPNEQFF
TGTGCCAGCTCTGTCCGGGACAGGGGGCCAAATGAGCAGTTCTTC
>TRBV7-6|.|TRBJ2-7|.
CASSLGQRAFYEQYF
TGTGCCAGCAGCTTAGGACAGAGAGCCTTCTACGAGCAGTACTTC
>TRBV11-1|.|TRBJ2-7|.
CASSLAAHLAYEQYF
TGTGCCAGCAGCTTAGCGGCACATCTGGCCTACGAGCAGTACTTC
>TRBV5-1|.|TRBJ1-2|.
CASSPDGGGGYTF
TGCGCCAGCAGCCCCGACGGAGGAGGCGGCTACACCTTC
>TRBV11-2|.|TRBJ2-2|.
CASSFGPGPNTGELFF
TGTGCCAGCAGCTTTGGTCCGGGTCCGAACACCGGGGAGCTGTTTTTT
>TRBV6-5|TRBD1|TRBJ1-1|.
CASKQGAATEAFF
TGTGCCAGCAAACAGGGGGCGGCCACTGAAGCTTTCTTT
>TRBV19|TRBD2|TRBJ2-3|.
CASSTHGRATDTQYF
TGTGCCAGTAGTACCCACGGGAGGGCGACAGATACGCAGTATTTT
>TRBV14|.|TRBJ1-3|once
CASSQDRGGNTIYF
TGTGCCAGCAGCCAAGATCGAGGAGGAAACACCATATATTTT
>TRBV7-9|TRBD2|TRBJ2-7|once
CASPWTSGRVPTYEQYF
TGTGCCAGCCCCTGGACTAGCGGGAGGGTCCCAACCTACGAGCAGTACTTC
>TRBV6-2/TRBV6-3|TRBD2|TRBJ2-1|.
CASSYQREAHNEQFF
TGTGCCAGCAGTTACCAGCGGGAGGCCCACAATGAGCAGTTCTTC
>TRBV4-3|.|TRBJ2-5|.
CASSQDGGGWETQYF
TGCGCCAGCAGCCAAGATGGGGGGGGCTGGGAGACCCAGTACTTC
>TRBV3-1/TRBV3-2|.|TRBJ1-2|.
CASSQGSQGYGYTF
TGTGCCAGCAGCCAAGGGTCGCAGGGCTATGGCTACACCTTC
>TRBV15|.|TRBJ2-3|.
CATSRDPTSTDTQYF
TGTGCCACCAGCAGAGATCCAACTAGCACAGATACGCAGTATTTT
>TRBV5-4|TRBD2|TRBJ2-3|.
CASSARSGGTDTQYF
TGTGCCAGCAGCGCAAGAAGCGGGGGCACAGATACGCAGTATTTT
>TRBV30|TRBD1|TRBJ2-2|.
CAGTTRGKGTVRPGELFF
TGTGCCGGGACCACCCGAGGGAAGGGGACAGTTCGTCCCGGGGAGCTGTTTTTT
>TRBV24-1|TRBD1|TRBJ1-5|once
CATSDRQGDLSQHF
TGTGCCACCAGTGATCGACAGGGCGACCTCTCTCAGCATTTT
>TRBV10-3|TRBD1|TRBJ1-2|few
CAIGWDSSNYGYTF
TGTGCCATCGGATGGGACAGCTCTAACTATGGCTACACCTTC
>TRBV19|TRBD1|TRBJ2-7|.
CASSTFRQGISYEQYF
TGTGCCAGTAGTACGTTCCGACAGGGGATCTCCTACGAGCAGTACTTC
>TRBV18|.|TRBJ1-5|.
CASSPPPGDQPQHF
TGTGCCAGCTCACCACCCCCGGGGGATCAGCCCCAGCATTTT
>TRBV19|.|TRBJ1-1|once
CASSGSQRSEAFF
TGTGCCAGTAGTGGAAGCCAGCGGTCTGAAGCTTTCTTT
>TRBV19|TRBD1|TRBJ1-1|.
CASSWRARGRRANTEAFF
TGTGCCAGTAGTTGGAGGGCCAGGGGGCGACGGGCGAACACTGAAGCTTTCTTT
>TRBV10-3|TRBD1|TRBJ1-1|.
CAISVRTGEAFF
TGTGCCATCAGTGTCCGGACAGGGGAAGCTTTCTTT
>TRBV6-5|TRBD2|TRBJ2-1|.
CASTWGSGSYNEQFF
TGTGCCAGCACCTGGGGTAGCGGGTCCTACAATGAGCAGTTCTTC
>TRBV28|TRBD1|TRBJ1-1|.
CASRTGWTEAFF
TGTGCCTCCCGGACAGGGTGGACTGAAGCTTTCTTT
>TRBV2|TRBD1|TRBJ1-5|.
CASRPGQMVGQPQHF
TGTGCCAGCAGGCCGGGACAGATGGTAGGTCAGCCCCAGCATTTT